This note documents a single T cell receptor (beta chain) sequence. Its antigen is still unknown. The sample is drawn from a study of T cells in localized non-small cell lung cancer. Findings and caveats of the study: Adjacent lung exhibited a median of about 50 among the 100 most abundant tumor clones. It was uninvolved adjacent lung that showed the highest T cell clonality, exceeding tumor.

Libraries were prepared by immunoSEQ multiplex PCR; TCRdb keeps only in-frame clonotypes and omits some of them. Counted here are 8,500 or so clones, less than 60% occurring once; the ten biggest clones make up around 8%. The sample was lymph node tissue, taken before any cancer treatment. The receptor was isolated from a male donor at least 60 years old with stage I squamous cell lung carcinoma.

In DNA form, the CDR3 reads TGTGCCAGCTCACCACGTCCAACTAGCGGGGGGATCTCCTACGAGCAGTACTTC. Its protein product is CASSPRPTSGGISYEQYF. V usage is TRBV18 and J usage is TRBJ2-7, with TRBD2 matching 12 bases. Germline V gene sequence: CDR1 KGHSH, CDR2 LQKENI. The CDR3 spans 18 residues. V gave up 1 base and J gave up 0 bases; unmatched junction bases: 7.